This T cell receptor beta chain was sequenced in a study of shared clonotypes between healthy human individuals. CD45RO negativity and positive selection for CCR7 defined naive CD8 cells, a population that excluded terminally differentiated effector memory CD45RA+ cells. As to this clone: The antigen is undetermined.

The method was immunoSEQ multiplex PCR; TCRdb's version includes in-frame clones alone and lacks a portion of them. Among roughly 2.1 million clones listed, under 95% were seen once. There are 11 residues in the CDR3. V gave up 10 bases and J gave up 4 bases; unmatched junction bases: 4. Germline V gene sequence: CDR1 MNHNY, CDR2 SVGAGI (reference sequence). Study-wide points: In having few donors, the study represented limited genetic and exposure-history diversity. Some naive CD4 clonotypes, around 5%, turned up in common across a handful of donors. Shared clonotypes across all four donors exceeded non-shared ones in generation probability. Estimated clonotype richness was generally higher in naive than memory subsets.

Sample: naive CD8+ T cells from PBMCs. The chain has TRBV6-6 and TRBJ2-7; TRBD1 matches 7 bases. This receptor was identified in a man in his late teens or twenties in good health. Some clones in this sample may be carry-over from other donors' samples. The CDR3 spells CAISDRYEQYF. CDR3 coding DNA: TGTGCCATCTCGGACAGGTACGAGCAGTACTTC.